One and the same sample provided the 13 T cell receptor beta chains below, sequenced in a study of CD8+ T cells in alopecia areata. RNA was extracted and reverse transcribed into cDNA as the sequencing template. TCRdb's table, derived via immunoSEQ multiplex PCR, lists solely in-frame clones and lacks some. The sample yields some 100,000 clones, roughly 68% seen once. Sequencing used CD4+ T cells sorted from blood. The source is a human donor in good health.

A note on this clone: Mismatch with germline at one junction end may stem from a read error. The chain is built from TRBV6-5 and TRBJ2-5; tentatively, D is TRBD1 or TRBD2 (5 bases each). In germline, CDR1 is MNHEY, CDR2 SVGAGI. The CDR3 runs to 12 residues. The CDR3 sequence: CASSSGTEPRDF. CDR3 sequence (DNA): TGTGCCAGCAGTAGTGGGACGGAGCCTCGGGACTTC.

About this clone: Other DNA sequences within the sample encode an identical CDR3. This sequence joins TRBV29-1 and TRBJ2-3; no reliable D call. The ends were cut back, 2 bases at V and 1 base at J, with 4 bases in the middle. Germline V gene lookup returns CDR1 SQVTM and CDR2 ANQGSEA. This CDR3 contains 12 residues. CDR3 nucleotides: TGCAGCGTTGAAAGTGGCACAGATACGCAGTATTTT. It translates to CSVESGTDTQYF.

The rearrangement uses TRBV11-2 and TRBJ1-6; TRBD1 agrees at 7 bases. The CDR3 totals 15 residues. CDR1 is SGHAT, CDR2 FQNNGV, per germline. V was clipped by 2 bases and J by 6 bases; unmatched bases: 4. The CDR3 DNA sequence: TGTGCCAGCAGCTTATACAGGGGCGCTAATTCACCCCTCCACTTT. As protein: CASSLYRGANSPLHF.

This clone came up a few times. V is TRBV6-5 and J is TRBJ1-6; TRBD1 might be the D (6 bases). The V gene's germline CDR1 is MNHEY and CDR2 SVGAGI. This CDR3 has 15 amino acids. V was cut by 2 bases and J by 9 bases, with 14 bases left in between. This chain's CDR3 is CASSYEQGWSSPLHF. The CDR3 coding sequence is TGTGCCAGCAGTTACGAACAGGGCTGGAGTTCACCCCTCCACTTT.

A word on this clone: This sample includes further DNA sequences coding for the same CDR3. V usage is TRBV27 and J usage is TRBJ1-1; 8 bases match TRBD1. Trimming took 6 bases from V and 1 from J; bases not matched to a gene: 13. This CDR3 comprises 17 residues. In germline, CDR1 is MNHEY, CDR2 SMNVEV (reference sequence). The CDR3 DNA sequence: TGTGCCAGCAGCCTTGTTGGACAGGGCAAACAGAACACTGAAGCTTTCTTT. Protein: CASSLVGQGKQNTEAFF.

This chain links TRBV30 with TRBJ2-3, with TRBD2 as a possible D gene (7 bases). The CDR3 spans 12 residues. Germline V gene data show CDR1 as GTSNPN and CDR2 as SVGIG (reference sequence). V was shortened by 7 bases and J by 6 bases, with 14 bases between the two germline ends. As DNA, the CDR3 is TGTGCCTCTGAAAGGGGGGGGGATACGCAGTATTTT. Its translation is CASERGGDTQYF.

CDR3 coding DNA: TGTGCCACCAGCAGACCCGGACAGGGGGCTGTTTTATCTGGCTACACCTTC. Translated: CATSRPGQGAVLSGYTF. The chain joins TRBV15 to TRBJ1-2, with TRBD1 identical over 11 bases. V was pared by 2 bases and J by 7 bases, with 12 bases of the junction left unmatched. There are 17 residues in the CDR3. Germline V gene data show CDR1 as LNHNV and CDR2 as YYDKDF (reference sequence).

The chain combines TRBV5-1 with TRBJ2-5; TRBD1 might be the D (5 bases). The V end was cut by 5 bases, the J end by 4 bases, with 12 bases between. This CDR3 is built from 13 residues. CDR1 SGHRS and CDR2 YFSETQ come from the germline V gene. The CDR3 loop is CASRAGFAETQYF. The CDR3 DNA reads TGCGCCAGCAGAGCAGGGTTTGCAGAGACCCAGTACTTC.

The rearrangement links TRBV6-5 to TRBJ1-2; perhaps TRBD1 as D (5 bases). Trimming pared 2 bases from V and 2 bases from J, leaving 12 bases between. The CDR3 has 15 residues. Germline CDR1 MNHEY, CDR2 SVGAGI. CDR3 in amino acids: CASSYGGSLNYGYTF. DNA for the CDR3: TGTGCCAGCAGTTACGGGGGGAGTTTAAACTATGGCTACACCTTC.

The chain has TRBV2 and TRBJ1-2; perhaps TRBD1 as D (5 bases). Germline V CDR1 and CDR2: SNHLY, FYNNEI. The CDR3 consists of 13 residues. V lost 5 bases and J lost 4, with 11 bases in between. This CDR3 reads CASSPGRTYGYTF. DNA for the CDR3: TGTGCCAGCAGTCCGGGACGGACCTATGGCTACACCTTC. The full variable domain, completed using reference TRBV2 and TRBJ1-2, is EPEVTQTPSHQVTQMGQEVILRCVPISNHLYFYWYRQILGQKVEFLVSFYNNEISEKSEIFDDQFSVERPDGSNFTLKIRSTKLEDSAMYFCASSPGRTYGYTFGSGTRLTVV.

This chain uses TRBV29-1 with TRBJ2-1; the D call may be TRBD1 or TRBD2 (5 bases each). Trimming stripped 4 bases from V and 6 bases from J, with 16 bases between. The CDR3 is 14 residues long. The germline gives CDR1 SQVTM, CDR2 ANQGSEA. The CDR3 nucleotides read TGCAGCGTTGGGGCCCTTCTTGGGGGCAATGAGCAGTTCTTC. It encodes CSVGALLGGNEQFF.

V is TRBV10-3 and J is TRBJ2-6; 8 bases match TRBD2. V shed 3 bases, J shed 9 bases, and the junction held 7 bases outside the gene matches. The CDR3 sequence is 15 residues long. Germline V CDR1 and CDR2: ENHRY, SYGVKD. The chain's CDR3 is CAISDSGGQVNVLTF. Here the CDR3 DNA reads TGTGCCATCAGTGATTCGGGGGGGCAGGTCAACGTCCTGACTTTC.

This clone occurred a few times. This sequence joins TRBV27 and TRBJ2-5, with 10 bases that match TRBD2. V shed 6 bases and J 3 bases; nucleotides not matched to a gene: 1. This CDR3 is built from 13 residues. The germline CDR1 and CDR2 sequences are MNHEY and SMNVEV (reference sequence). The CDR3 sequence: CASSGLAEETQYF. As DNA, the CDR3 is TGTGCCAGCAGCGGACTAGCGGAAGAGACCCAGTACTTC.